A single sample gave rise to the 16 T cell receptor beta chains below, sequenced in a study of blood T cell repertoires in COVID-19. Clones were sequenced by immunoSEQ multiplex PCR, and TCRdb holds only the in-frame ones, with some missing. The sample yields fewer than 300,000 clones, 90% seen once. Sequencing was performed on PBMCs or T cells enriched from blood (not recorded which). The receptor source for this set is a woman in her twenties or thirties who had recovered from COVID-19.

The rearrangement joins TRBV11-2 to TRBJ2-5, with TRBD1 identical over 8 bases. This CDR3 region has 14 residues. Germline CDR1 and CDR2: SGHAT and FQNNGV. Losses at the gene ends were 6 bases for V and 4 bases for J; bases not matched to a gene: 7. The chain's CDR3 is CASSLGTGTETQYF. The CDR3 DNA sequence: TGTGCCAGCAGTCTCGGGACAGGTACAGAGACCCAGTACTTC.

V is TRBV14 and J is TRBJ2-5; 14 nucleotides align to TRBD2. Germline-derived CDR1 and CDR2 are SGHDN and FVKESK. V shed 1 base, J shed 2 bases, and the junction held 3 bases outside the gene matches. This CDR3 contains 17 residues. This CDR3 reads CASSQGTSGRPQETQYF. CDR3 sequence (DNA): TGTGCCAGCAGCCAAGGGACTAGCGGGAGGCCTCAAGAGACCCAGTACTTC.

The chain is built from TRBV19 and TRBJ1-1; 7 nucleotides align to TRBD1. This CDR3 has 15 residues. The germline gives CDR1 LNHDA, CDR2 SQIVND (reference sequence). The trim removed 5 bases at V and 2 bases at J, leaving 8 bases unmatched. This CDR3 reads CASSAPGGSNTEAFF. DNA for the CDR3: TGTGCCAGTAGTGCCCCAGGGGGAAGTAACACTGAAGCTTTCTTT.

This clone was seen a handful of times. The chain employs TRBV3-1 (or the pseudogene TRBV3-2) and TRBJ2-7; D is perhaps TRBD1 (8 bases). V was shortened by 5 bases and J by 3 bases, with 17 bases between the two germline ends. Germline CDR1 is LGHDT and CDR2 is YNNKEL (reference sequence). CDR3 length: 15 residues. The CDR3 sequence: CASSEQGGGRYEQYF. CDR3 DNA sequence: TGTGCCAGCAGCGAACAGGGGGGGGGCCGCTACGAGCAGTACTTC.

The CDR3 spells CASSPVQWAGAPWEQYF. The CDR3 DNA is TGTGCCAGCAGTCCCGTTCAATGGGCGGGAGCTCCTTGGGAGCAGTACTTC. The rearrangement joins TRBV27 to TRBJ2-7, with TRBD2 matching 7 bases. Germline loops: CDR1 MNHEY, CDR2 SMNVEV (reference sequence). With 5 bases clipped from V and 7 bases from J, the junction kept 20 bases outside the gene matches. The CDR3 spans 17 residues.

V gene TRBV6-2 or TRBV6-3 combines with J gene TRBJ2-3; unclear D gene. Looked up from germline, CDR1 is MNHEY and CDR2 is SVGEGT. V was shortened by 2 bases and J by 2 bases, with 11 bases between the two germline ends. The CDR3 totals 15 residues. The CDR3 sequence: CASSYEAFYTDTQYF. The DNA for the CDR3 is TGTGCCAGCAGTTACGAGGCCTTTTACACAGATACGCAGTATTTT.

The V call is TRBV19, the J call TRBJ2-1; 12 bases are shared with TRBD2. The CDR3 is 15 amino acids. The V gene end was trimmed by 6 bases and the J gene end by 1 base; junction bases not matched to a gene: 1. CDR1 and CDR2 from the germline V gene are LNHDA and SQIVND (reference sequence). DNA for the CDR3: TGTGCCAGTAGGCTAGCGGGAGGGTCCTACAATGAGCAGTTCTTC. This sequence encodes CASRLAGGSYNEQFF.

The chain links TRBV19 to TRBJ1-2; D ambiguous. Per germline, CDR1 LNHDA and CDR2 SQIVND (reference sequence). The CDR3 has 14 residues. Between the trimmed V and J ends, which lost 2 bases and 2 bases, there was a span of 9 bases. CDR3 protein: CASSIFGRNYGYTF. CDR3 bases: TGTGCCAGTAGTATATTCGGCAGGAACTATGGCTACACCTTC.

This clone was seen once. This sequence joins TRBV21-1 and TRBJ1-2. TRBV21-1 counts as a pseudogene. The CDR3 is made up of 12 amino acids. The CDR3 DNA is TGTGCCAGCAGCAAAGACCCGGAGGGCTACACCTTC. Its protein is CASSKDPEGYTF.

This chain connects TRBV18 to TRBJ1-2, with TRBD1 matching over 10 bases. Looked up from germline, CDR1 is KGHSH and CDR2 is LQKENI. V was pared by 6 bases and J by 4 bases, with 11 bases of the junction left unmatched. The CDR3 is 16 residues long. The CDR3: CASSPGQGERSYGYTF. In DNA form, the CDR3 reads TGTGCCAGCTCCCCAGGACAGGGGGAACGGAGCTATGGCTACACCTTC.

The CDR3: CASLGGGRAFF. DNA of the CDR3: TGTGCCAGCCTGGGGGGGGGAAGGGCTTTCTTT. The chain uses TRBV6-5 and TRBJ1-1, with a possible D match to TRBD1 (5 bases). V was cut by 8 bases and J by 11 bases, with 15 bases left in between. CDR3 length equals 11 residues. Looked up from germline, CDR1 is MNHEY and CDR2 is SVGAGI.

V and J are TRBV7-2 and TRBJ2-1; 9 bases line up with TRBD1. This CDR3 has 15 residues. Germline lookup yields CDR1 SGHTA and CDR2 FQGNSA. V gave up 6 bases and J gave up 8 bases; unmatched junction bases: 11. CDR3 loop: CASSWGGQGQDEQFF. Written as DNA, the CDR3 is TGTGCCAGCAGTTGGGGGGGACAGGGACAAGATGAGCAGTTCTTC.

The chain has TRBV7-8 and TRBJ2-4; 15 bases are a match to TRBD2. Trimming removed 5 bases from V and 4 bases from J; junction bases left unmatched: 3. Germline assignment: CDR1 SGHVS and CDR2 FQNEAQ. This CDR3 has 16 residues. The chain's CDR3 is CASSPGTSGRKNIQYF. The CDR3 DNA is TGTGCCAGCAGCCCCGGGACTAGCGGGAGGAAAAACATTCAGTACTTC.

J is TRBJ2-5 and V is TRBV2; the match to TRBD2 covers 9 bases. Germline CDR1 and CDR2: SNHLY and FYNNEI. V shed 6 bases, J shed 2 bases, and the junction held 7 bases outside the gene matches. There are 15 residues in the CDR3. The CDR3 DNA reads TGTGCCAGCAGAGCCCTGACTAGCGGACAAGAGACCCAGTACTTC. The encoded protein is CASRALTSGQETQYF.

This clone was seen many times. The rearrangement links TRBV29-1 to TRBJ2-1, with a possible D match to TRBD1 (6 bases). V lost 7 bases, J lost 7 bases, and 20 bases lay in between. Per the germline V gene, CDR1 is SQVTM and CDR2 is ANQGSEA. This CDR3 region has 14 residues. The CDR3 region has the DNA TGCAGCGCTGGACAGTTAGTTGGAAGTAATGAGCAGTTCTTC. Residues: CSAGQLVGSNEQFF.

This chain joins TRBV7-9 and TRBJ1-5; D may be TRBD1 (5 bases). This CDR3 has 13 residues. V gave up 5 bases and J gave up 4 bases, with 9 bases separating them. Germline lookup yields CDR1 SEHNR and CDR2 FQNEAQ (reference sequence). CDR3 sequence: CASSAQANQPQHF. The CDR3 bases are TGTGCCAGCAGCGCACAGGCAAATCAGCCCCAGCATTTT.